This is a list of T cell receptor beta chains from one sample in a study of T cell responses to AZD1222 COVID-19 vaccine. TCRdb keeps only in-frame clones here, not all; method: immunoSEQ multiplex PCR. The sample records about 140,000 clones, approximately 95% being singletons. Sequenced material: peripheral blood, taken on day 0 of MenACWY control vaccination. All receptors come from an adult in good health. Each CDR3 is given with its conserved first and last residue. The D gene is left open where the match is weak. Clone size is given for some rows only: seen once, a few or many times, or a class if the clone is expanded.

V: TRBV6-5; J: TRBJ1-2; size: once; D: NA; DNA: TGTGCCAGCAGTACCGGACAGCACTATGGCTACACCTTC; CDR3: CASSTGQHYGYTF
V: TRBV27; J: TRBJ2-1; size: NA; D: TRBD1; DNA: TGTGCCAGCAGGCAAGACAGGGTATTATCCTACAATGAGCAGTTCTTC; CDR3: CASRQDRVLSYNEQFF
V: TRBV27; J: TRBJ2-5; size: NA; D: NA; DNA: TGTGCCAGCAGTTCCCTGGACAAACAAGAGACCCAGTACTTC; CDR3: CASSSLDKQETQYF
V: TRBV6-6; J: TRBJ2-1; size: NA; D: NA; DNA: TGTGCCAGTTTTGGGGTGGCGGAGAGCTCCTACAATGAGCAGTTCTTC; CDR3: CASFGVAESSYNEQFF
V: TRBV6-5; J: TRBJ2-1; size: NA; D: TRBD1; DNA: TGTGCCAGCAGTTACTCTACCGGACAGGGCCACAATGAGCAGTTCTTC; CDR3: CASSYSTGQGHNEQFF
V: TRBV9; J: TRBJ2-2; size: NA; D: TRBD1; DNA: TGTGCCAGCAGCCCAGGACAGGGCTTCGGGGAGCTGTTTTTT; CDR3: CASSPGQGFGELFF
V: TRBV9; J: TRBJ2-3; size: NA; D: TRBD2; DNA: TGTGCCAGCAGCGCCTCCACCGGGACTAGCGGGGGGGCCACTAGCACAGATACGCAGTATTTT; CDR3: CASSASTGTSGGATSTDTQYF
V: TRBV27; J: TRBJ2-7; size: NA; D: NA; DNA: TGTGCCAGCAGTTCCCGGTCCCCCCCCTACGAGCAGTACTTC; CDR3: CASSSRSPPYEQYF
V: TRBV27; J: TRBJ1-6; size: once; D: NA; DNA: TGTGCCAGCAGTTTAAGGTCCCAGGGAGGCTCACCCCTCCACTTT; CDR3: CASSLRSQGGSPLHF
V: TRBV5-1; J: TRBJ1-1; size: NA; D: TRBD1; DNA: TGCGCCAGCAGCTTTCAGACAGGGGTGAACACTGAAGCTTTCTTT; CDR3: CASSFQTGVNTEAFF
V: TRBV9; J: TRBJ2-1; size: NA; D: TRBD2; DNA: TGTGCCAGCAGCGTAGGCCGGGGGGGTACGCATGAGCAGTTCTTC; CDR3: CASSVGRGGTHEQFF
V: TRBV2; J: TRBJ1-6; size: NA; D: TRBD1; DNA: TGTGCCAGCAGTGGGGGGACAGGGGGGTATAATTCACCCCTCCACTTT; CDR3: CASSGGTGGYNSPLHF
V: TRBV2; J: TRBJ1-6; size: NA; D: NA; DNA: TGTGCCAGCAGTACCTACGGAAGGGATAATTCACCCCTCCACTTT; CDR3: CASSTYGRDNSPLHF
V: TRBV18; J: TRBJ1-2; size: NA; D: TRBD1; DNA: TGTGCCAGCTCACCCTGGACAGGGTCGATTACGGGTGGCTACACCTTC; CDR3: CASSPWTGSITGGYTF
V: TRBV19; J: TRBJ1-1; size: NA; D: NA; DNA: TGTGCCAGTAGTAAGGGAGGGCAGATTCCGAACACTGAAGCTTTCTTT; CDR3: CASSKGGQIPNTEAFF
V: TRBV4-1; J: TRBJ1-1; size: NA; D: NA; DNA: TGCGCCAGCAGCCAAGCCGACCATTTGAACACTGAAGCTTTCTTT; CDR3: CASSQADHLNTEAFF
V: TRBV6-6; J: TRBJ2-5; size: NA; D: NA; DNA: TGTGCCAGCAGCCTTCAAGGGGGTAGGGATGCGACCCAGTACTTC; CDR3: CASSLQGGRDATQYF
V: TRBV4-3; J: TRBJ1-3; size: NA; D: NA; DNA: TGCGCCAGCAGCCAATACCCTATGAATACTGGAAACACCATATATTTT; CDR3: CASSQYPMNTGNTIYF
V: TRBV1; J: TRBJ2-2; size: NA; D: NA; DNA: TGCACCAGCAGCCAACTTACGGGCCTAGCGGACAACACCGGGGAGCTGTTTTTT; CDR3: CTSSQLTGLADNTGELFF
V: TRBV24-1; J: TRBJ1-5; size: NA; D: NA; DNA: TGTGCCACCAGTGAGGACGGGAATCAGCCCCAGCATTTT; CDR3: CATSEDGNQPQHF
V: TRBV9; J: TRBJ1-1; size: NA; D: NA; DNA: TGTGCCAGCAGCGTAGTAACCCCCGGGGCTGAAGCTTTCTTT; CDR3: CASSVVTPGAEAFF
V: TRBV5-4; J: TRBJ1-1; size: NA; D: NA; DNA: TGTGCCAGCAGCTTGGATAGCCTAGGCACTGAAGCTTTCTTT; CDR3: CASSLDSLGTEAFF
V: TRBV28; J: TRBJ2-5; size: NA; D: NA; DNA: TGTGCCAGCAGCCAGTTGAGGGCCGGGACCCAGTACTTC; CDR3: CASSQLRAGTQYF
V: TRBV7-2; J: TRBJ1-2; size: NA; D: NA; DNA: TGTGCCAGCAGCTCTGGACTGGAGGATGGCTACACCTTC; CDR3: CASSSGLEDGYTF
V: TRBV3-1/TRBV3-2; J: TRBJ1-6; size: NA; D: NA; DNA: TGTGCCAGCAGCCAGTCACAGTCGCCCCTCCACTTT; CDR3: CASSQSQSPLHF
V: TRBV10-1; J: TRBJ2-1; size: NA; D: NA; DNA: TGCGCCAGCAAAGAAACGATCGGTAACAATGAGCAGTTCTTC; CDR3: CASKETIGNNEQFF
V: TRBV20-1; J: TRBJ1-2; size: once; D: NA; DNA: TGCAGTGCTAGAAACAACTATGGCTACACCTTC; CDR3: CSARNNYGYTF
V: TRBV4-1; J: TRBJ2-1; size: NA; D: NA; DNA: TGCGCCAGCAGCCAGAAACTAAGCTCCTACAATGAGCAGTTCTTC; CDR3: CASSQKLSSYNEQFF
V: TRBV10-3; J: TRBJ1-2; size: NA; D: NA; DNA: TGTGCCATCAACAGGGACTTGGTTAACTATGGCTACACCTTC; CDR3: CAINRDLVNYGYTF
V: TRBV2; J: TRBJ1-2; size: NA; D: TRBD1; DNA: TGTGCCAGCAACGGGGGACAGGGGGGTGGCTACACCTTC; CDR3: CASNGGQGGGYTF
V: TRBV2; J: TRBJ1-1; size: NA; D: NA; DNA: TGTGCCAGCAGTGAAGGGGCGATGAACACTGAAGCTTTCTTT; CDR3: CASSEGAMNTEAFF
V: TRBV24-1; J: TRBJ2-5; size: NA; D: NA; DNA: TGTGCCACCAGTGACCCGGGGCAAGAGACCCAGTACTTC; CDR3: CATSDPGQETQYF
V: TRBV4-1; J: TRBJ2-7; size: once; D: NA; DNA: TGCGCCAGCAGCTACCGGGACCTTCGTAACTACGAGCAGTACTTC; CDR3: CASSYRDLRNYEQYF
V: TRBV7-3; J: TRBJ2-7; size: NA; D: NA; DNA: TGTGCCAGCAGCTTAACGGGGGGTGGCGAGCAGTACTTC; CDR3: CASSLTGGGEQYF
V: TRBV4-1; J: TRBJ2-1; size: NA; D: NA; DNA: TGCGCCAGCAGCCAAATGGACCCCCCGGAGCAGTTCTTC; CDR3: CASSQMDPPEQFF
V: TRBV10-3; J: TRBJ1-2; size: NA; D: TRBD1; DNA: TGTGCCATCAGTAACCGGGACAGCCCACTTGGCTACACCTTC; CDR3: CAISNRDSPLGYTF
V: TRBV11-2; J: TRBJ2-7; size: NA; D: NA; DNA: TGTGCCAGCAGCTTAGATCCTTTCCGGGACGGCTCCTACGAGCAGTACTTC; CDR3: CASSLDPFRDGSYEQYF
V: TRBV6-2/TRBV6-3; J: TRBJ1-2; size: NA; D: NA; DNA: TGTGCCAGCAGTTTCGGACTCGGCGGAGGCGGCTACACCTTC; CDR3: CASSFGLGGGGYTF
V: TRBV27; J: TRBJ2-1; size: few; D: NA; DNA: TGTGCCAGCAGTTTAAGGGGGACCTACAATGAGCAGTTCTTC; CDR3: CASSLRGTYNEQFF
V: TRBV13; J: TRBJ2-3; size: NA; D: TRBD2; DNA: TGTGCCAGCAGCCCCCGACTAGCGGGGTTGATATCAGATACGCAGTATTTT; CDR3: CASSPRLAGLISDTQYF
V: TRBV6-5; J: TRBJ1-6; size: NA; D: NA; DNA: TGTGCCAGCACTCAGACATCTTATAATTCACCCCTCCACTTT; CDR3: CASTQTSYNSPLHF
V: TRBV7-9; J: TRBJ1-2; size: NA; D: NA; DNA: TGTGCCAGCAGCTTAGGACGCAACTATGGCTACACCTTC; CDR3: CASSLGRNYGYTF
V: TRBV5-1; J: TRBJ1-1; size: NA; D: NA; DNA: TGCGCCAGCAGCTCCTTGGGGAGGGGGAACACTGAAGCTTTCTTT; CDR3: CASSSLGRGNTEAFF
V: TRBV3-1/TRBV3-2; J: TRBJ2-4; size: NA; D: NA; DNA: TGTGCCAGCAGCCGCCGGACAGTTAAAAACATTCAGTACTTC; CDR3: CASSRRTVKNIQYF
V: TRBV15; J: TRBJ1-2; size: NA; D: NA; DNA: TGTGCCACCAGCTTAGATAGACCGGGGGCTTTCACCTTC; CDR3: CATSLDRPGAFTF
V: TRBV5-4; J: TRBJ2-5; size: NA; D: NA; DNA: TGTGCCAGCAGTAGGGGACGGCAAGAGACCCAGTACTTC; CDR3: CASSRGRQETQYF
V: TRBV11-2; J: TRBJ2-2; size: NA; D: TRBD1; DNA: TGTGCCAGCAGCTTTCCCCGACAGGGGGCGAACACCGGGGAGCTGTTTTTT; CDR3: CASSFPRQGANTGELFF
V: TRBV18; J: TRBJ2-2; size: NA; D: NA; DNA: TGTGCCAGCTCACCAAAATTCGGGCCGATTAGACCGAACACCGGGGAGCTGTTTTTT; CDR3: CASSPKFGPIRPNTGELFF